This T cell receptor (beta chain) was captured by sequencing in a study of blood T cells in healthy people across ages. There are 15 residues in the CDR3. V was pared by 5 bases and J by 6 bases, with 19 bases between. CDR1 is PRHDT and CDR2 is FYEKMQ in the germline V gene (reference sequence). With a J-beta primer mix and a sample-barcoded 5' primer, a second PCR ran roughly 7 to 11 cycles. The template-switch adaptor was a 5' adaptor with 12 random nucleotides. It tagged each cDNA molecule. TCRdb re-derived calls from the 5' RACE reads in MiXCR, one entry per CDR3 protein. This table has about 970,000 distinct CDR3 sequences, about 51% appearing once. General observations from the study: Per million T cells, TCR beta diversity dropped roughly linearly as age increased.

A remark on this clonotype: Antigen specificity is unknown.

Material: blood. The rearrangement links TRBV13 to TRBJ1-1; a weak D match, TRBD1 (5 bases). The sequence came from a woman aged 55-70 years in good health. The CDR3 sequence: CASSPTPGRQAEAFF. CDR3 nucleotide sequence: TGTGCCAGCAGCCCCACCCCGGGACGTCAGGCTGAAGCTTTCTTT. The variable domain in full, completed from reference TRBV13 and TRBJ1-1, reads AAGVIQSPRHLIKEKRETATLKCYPIPRHDTVYWYQQGPGQDPQFLISFYEKMQSDKGSIPDRFSAQQFSDYHSELNMSSLELGDSALYFCASSPTPGRQAEAFFGQGTRLTVV.